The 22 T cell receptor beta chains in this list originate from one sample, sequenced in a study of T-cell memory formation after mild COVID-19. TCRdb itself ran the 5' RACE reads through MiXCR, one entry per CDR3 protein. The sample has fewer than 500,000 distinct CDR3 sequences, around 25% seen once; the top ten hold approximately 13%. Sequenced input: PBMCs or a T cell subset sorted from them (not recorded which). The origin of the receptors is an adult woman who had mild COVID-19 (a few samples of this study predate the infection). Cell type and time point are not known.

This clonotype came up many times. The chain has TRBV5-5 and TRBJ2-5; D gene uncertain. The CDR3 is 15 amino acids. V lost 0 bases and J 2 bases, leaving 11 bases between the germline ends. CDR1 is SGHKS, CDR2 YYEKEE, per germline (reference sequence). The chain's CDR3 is CASSLGYRIQETQYF. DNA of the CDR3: TGTGCCAGCAGCTTGGGCTACCGGATTCAAGAGACCCAGTACTTC.

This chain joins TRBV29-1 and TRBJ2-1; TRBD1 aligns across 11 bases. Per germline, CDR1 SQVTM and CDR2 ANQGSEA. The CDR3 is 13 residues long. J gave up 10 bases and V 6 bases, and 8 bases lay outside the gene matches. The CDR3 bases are TGCAGCGTAGCCGGGACAGGGGGAGGGGAGCAGTTCTTC. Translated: CSVAGTGGGEQFF.

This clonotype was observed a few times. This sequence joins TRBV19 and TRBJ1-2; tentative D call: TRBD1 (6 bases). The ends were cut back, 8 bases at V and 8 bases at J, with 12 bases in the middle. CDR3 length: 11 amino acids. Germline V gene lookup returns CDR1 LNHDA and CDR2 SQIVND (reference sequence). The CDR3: CASGTGNGYTF. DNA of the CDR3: TGTGCCAGTGGAACAGGGAACGGCTACACCTTC.

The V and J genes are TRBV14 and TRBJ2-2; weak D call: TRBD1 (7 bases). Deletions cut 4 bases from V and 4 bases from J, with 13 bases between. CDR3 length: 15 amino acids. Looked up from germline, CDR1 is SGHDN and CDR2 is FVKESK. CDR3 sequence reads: CASSPHRGGTGELFF. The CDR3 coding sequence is TGTGCCAGCAGCCCCCACAGGGGAGGCACCGGGGAGCTGTTTTTT. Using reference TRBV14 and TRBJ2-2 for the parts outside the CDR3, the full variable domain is EAGVTQFPSHSVIEKGQTVTLRCDPISGHDNLYWYRRVMGKEIKFLLHFVKESKQDESGMPNNRFLAERTGGTYSTLKVQPAELEDSGVYFCASSPHRGGTGELFFGEGSRLTVL.

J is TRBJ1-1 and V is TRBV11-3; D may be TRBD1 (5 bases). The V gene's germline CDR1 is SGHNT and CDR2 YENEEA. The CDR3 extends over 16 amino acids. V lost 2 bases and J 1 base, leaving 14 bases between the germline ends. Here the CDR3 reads CASSLSFFGQNTEAFF. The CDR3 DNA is TGTGCCAGCAGCTTATCTTTCTTCGGACAGAACACTGAAGCTTTCTTT.

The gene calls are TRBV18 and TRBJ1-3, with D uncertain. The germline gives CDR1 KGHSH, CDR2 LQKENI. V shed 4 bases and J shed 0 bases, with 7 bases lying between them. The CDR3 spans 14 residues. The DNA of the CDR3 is TGTGCCAGCTCACAGGAGAGCTCTGGAAACACCATATATTTT. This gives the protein CASSQESSGNTIYF.

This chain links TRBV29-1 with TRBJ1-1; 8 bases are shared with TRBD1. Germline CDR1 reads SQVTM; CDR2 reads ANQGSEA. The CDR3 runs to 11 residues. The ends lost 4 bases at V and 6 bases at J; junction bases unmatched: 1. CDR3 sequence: CSVARGPEAFF. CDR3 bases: TGCAGCGTTGCCAGGGGGCCTGAAGCTTTCTTT.

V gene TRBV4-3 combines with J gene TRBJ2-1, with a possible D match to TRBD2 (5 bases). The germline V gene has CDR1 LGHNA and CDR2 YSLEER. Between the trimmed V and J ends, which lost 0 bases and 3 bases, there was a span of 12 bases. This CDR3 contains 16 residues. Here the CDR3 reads CASSQELRLNYNEQFF. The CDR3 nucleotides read TGCGCCAGCAGCCAAGAGTTACGACTAAACTACAATGAGCAGTTCTTC.

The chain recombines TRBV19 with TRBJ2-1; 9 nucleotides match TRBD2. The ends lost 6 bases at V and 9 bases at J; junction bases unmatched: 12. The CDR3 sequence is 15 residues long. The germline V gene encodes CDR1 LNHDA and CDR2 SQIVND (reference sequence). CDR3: CASRRASGTFGEQFF. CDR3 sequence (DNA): TGTGCCAGTAGGCGAGCTAGCGGGACCTTCGGTGAGCAGTTCTTC.

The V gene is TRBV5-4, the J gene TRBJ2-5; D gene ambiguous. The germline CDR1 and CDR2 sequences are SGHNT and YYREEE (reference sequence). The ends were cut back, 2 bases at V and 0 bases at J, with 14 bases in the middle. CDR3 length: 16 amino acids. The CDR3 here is CASSFRLLENQETQYF. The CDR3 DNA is TGTGCCAGCAGCTTCCGCCTACTCGAAAACCAAGAGACCCAGTACTTC.

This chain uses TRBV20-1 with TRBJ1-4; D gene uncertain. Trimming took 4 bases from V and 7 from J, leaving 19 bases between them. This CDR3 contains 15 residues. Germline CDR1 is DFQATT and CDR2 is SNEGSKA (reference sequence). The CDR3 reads CSATPGPREGEKLFF. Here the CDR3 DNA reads TGCAGTGCTACCCCGGGCCCCCGAGAGGGTGAAAAACTGTTTTTT.

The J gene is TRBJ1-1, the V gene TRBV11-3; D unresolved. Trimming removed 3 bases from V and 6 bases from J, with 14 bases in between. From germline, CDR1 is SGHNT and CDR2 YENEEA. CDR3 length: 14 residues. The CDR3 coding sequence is TGTGCCAGCAGCTTGGGCCCGGGTAGCGCTGAAGCTTTCTTT. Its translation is CASSLGPGSAEAFF.

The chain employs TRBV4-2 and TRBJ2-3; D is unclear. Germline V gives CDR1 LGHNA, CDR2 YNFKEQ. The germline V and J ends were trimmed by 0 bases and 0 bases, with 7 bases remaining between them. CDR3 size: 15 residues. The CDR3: CASSQDMRSTDTQYF. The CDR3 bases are TGTGCCAGCAGCCAAGATATGAGGAGCACAGATACGCAGTATTTT.

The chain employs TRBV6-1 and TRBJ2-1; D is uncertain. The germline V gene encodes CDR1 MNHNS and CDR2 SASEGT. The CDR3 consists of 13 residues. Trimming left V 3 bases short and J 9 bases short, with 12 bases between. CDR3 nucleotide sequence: TGTGCCAGCAGTGACCCGGTCAGGTCTGAGCAGTTCTTC. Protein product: CASSDPVRSEQFF.

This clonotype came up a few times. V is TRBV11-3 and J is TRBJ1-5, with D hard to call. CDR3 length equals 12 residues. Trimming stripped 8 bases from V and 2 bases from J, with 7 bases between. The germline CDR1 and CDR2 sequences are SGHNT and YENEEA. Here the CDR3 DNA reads TGTGCCAGCGGGGAGGGCAATCAGCCCCAGCATTTT. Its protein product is CASGEGNQPQHF.

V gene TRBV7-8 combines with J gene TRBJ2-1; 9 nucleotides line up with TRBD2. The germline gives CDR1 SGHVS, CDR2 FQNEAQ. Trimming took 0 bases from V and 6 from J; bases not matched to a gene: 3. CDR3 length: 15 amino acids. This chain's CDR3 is CASSLALAGPNEQFF. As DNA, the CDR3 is TGTGCCAGCAGCTTAGCACTAGCGGGTCCCAATGAGCAGTTCTTC. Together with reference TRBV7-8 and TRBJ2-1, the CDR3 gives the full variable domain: GAGVSQSPRYKVAKRGQDVALRCDPISGHVSLFWYQQALGQGPEFLTYFQNEAQLDKSGLPSDRFFAERPEGSVSTLKIQRTQQEDSAVYLCASSLALAGPNEQFFGPGTRLTVL.

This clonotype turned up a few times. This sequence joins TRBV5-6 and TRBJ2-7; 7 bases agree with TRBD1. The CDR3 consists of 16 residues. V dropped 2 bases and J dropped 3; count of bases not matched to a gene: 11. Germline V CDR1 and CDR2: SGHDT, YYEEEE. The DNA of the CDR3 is TGTGCCAGCAGCTTTGGGGCGGACAGGCAAATCTACGAGCAGTACTTC. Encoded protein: CASSFGADRQIYEQYF.

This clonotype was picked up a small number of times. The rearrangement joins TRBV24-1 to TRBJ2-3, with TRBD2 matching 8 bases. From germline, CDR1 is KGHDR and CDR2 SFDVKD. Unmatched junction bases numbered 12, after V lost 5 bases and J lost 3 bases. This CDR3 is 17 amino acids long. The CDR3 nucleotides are TGTGCCACCAGTGCGAACGGGAGGGCCGTCCAGACAGATACGCAGTATTTT. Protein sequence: CATSANGRAVQTDTQYF.

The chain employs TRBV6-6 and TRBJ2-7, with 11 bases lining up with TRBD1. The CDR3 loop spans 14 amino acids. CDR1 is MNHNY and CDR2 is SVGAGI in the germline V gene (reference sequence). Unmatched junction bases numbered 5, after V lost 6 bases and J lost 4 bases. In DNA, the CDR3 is TGTGCCAGCAGATCCGGGACAGGGGGGTACGAGCAGTACTTC. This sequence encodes CASRSGTGGYEQYF.

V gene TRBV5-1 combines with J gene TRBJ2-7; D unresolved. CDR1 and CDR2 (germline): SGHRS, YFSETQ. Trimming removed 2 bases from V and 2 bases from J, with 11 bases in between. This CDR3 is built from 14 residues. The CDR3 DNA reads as TGCGCCAGCAGCTTTACAGACGGAGCCTACGAGCAGTACTTC. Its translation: CASSFTDGAYEQYF.

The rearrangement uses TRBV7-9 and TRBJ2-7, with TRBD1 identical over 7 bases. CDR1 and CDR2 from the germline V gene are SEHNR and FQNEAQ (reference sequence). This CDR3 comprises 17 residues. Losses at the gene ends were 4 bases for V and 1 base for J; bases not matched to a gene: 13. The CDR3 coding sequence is TGTGCCAGCAGCTCGGACCAACAGGGGCTGGTTTCCTACGAGCAGTACTTC. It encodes CASSSDQQGLVSYEQYF.

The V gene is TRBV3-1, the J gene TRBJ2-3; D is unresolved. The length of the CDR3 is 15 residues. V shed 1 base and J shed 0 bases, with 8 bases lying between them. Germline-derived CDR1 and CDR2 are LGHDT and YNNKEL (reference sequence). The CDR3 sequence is CASSQADSSTDTQYF. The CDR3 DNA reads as TGTGCCAGCAGCCAAGCCGACTCAAGCACAGATACGCAGTATTTT.